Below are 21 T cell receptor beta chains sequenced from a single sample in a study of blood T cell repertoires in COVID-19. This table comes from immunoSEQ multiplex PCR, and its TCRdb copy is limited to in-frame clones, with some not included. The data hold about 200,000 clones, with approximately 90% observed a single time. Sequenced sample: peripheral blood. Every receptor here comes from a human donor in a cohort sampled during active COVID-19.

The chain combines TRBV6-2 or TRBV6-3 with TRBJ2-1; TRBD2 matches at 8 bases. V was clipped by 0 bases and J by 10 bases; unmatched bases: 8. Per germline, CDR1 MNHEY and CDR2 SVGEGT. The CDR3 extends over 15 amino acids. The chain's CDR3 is CASSYSPGGRAEQFF. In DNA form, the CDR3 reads TGTGCCAGCAGTTACTCTCCGGGGGGGAGAGCGGAGCAGTTCTTC.

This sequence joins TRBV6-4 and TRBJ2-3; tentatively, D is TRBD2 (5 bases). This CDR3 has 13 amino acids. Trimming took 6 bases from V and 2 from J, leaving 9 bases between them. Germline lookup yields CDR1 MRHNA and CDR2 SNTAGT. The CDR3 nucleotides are TGTGCCAGCAGATCGGACTTCACAGATACGCAGTATTTT. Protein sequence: CASRSDFTDTQYF.

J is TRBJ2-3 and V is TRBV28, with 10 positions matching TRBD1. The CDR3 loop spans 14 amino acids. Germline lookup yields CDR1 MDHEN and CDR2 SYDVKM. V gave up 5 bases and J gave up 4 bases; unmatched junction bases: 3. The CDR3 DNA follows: TGTGCCAGCAGTACCGACAGGGGGCCAGATACGCAGTATTTT. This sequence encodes CASSTDRGPDTQYF.

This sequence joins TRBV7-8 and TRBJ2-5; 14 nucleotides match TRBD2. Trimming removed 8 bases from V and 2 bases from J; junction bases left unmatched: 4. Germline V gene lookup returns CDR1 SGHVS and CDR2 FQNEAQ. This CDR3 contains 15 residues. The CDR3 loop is CASWGTSGGQETQYF. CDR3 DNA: TGTGCCAGCTGGGGGACTAGCGGGGGTCAAGAGACCCAGTACTTC. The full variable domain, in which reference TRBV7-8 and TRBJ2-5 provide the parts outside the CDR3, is GAGVSQSPRYKVAKRGQDVALRCDPISGHVSLFWYQQALGQGPEFLTYFQNEAQLDKSGLPSDRFFAERPEGSVSTLKIQRTQQEDSAVYLCASWGTSGGQETQYFGPGTRLLVL.

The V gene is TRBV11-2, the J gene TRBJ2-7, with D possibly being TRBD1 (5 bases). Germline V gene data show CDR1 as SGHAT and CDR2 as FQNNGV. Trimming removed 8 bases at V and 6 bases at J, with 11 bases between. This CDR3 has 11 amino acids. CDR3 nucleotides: TGTGCCAGCCTACAGGCGGTCGAGCAGTACTTC. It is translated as CASLQAVEQYF.

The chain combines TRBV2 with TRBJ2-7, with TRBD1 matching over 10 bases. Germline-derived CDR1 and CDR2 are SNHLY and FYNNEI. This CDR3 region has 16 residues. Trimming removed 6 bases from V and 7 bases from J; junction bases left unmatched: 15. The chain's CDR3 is CASSLLRDRGSGEQYF. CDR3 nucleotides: TGTGCCAGCAGCTTACTCCGGGACAGGGGATCGGGTGAGCAGTACTTC.

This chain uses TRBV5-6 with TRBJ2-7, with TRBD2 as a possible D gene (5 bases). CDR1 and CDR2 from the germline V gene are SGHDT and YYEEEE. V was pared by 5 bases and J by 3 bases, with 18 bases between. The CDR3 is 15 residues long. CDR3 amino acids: CASSLRRINFYEQYF. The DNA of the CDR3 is TGTGCCAGCAGTCTTAGGAGGATCAACTTCTACGAGCAGTACTTC.

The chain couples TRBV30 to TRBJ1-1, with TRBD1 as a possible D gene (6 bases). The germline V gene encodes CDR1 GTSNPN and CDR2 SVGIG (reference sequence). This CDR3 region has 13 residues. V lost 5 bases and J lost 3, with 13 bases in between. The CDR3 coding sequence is TGTGCCTGGGCAGGGGTCCGGGACACTGAAGCTTTCTTT. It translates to CAWAGVRDTEAFF. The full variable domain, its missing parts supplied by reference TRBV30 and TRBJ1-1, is SQTIHQWPATLVQPVGSPLSLECTVEGTSNPNLYWYRQAAGRGLQLLFYSVGIGQISSEVPQNLSASRPQDRQFILSSKKLLLSDSGFYLCAWAGVRDTEAFFGQGTRLTVV.

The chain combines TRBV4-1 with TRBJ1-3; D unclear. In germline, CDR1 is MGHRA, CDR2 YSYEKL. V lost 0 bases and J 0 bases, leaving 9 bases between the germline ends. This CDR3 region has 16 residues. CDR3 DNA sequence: TGCGCCAGCAGCCAAGATCCTGCCAGCTCTGGAAACACCATATATTTT. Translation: CASSQDPASSGNTIYF.

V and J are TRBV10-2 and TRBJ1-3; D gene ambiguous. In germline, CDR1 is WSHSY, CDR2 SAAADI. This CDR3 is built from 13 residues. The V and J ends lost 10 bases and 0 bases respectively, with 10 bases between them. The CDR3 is CATSGSSGNTIYF. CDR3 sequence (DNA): TGCGCCACCTCAGGCAGCTCTGGAAACACCATATATTTT.

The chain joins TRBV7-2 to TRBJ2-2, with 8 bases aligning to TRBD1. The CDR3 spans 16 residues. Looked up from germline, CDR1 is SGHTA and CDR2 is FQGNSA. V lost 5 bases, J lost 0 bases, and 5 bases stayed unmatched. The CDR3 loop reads CASSPRTGSNTGELFF. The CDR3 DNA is TGTGCCAGCAGCCCAAGGACAGGGTCGAACACCGGGGAGCTGTTTTTT.

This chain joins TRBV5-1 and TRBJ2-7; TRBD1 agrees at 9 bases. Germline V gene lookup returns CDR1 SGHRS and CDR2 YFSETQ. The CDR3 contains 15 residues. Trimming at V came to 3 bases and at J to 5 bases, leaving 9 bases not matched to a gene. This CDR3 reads CASSWTSGQGHEQYF. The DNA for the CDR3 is TGCGCCAGCAGCTGGACCTCGGGACAGGGCCACGAGCAGTACTTC.

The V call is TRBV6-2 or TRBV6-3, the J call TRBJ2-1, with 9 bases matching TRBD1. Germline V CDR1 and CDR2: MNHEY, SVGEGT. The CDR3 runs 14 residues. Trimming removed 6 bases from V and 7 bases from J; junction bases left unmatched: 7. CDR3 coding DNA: TGTGCCAGCAGCCGAGGACAGGGGCATAATGAGCAGTTCTTC. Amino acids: CASSRGQGHNEQFF.

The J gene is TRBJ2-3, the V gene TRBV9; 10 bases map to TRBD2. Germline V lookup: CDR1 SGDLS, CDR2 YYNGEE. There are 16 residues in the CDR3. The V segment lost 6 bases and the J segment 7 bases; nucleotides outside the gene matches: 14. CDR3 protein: CASTSRVAGGVNTQYF. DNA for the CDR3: TGTGCCAGCACTTCGAGGGTAGCGGGGGGCGTGAATACGCAGTATTTT.

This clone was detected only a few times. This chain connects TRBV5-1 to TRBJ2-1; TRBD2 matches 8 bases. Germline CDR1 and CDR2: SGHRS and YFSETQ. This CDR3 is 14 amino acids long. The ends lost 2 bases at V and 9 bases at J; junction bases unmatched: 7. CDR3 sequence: CASSLTSGSLEQFF. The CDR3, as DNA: TGCGCCAGCAGCTTAACGAGCGGGAGTCTTGAGCAGTTCTTC.

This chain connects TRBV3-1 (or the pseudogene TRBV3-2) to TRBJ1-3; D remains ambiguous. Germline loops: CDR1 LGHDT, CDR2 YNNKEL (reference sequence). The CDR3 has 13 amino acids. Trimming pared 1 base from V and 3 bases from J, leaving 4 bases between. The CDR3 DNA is TGTGCCAGCAGCCAAGCAGGTGGAAACACCATATATTTT. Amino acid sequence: CASSQAGGNTIYF.

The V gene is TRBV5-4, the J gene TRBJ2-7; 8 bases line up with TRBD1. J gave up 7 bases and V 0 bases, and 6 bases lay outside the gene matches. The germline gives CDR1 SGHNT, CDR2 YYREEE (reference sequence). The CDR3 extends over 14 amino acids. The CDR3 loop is CASSLGTGSREQYF. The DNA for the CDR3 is TGTGCCAGCAGCTTGGGGACAGGGTCGCGTGAGCAGTACTTC.

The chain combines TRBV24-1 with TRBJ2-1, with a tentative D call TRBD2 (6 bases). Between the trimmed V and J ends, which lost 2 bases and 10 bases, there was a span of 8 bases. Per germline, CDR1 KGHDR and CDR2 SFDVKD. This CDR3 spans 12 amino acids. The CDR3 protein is CATSDSGREQFF. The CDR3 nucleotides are TGTGCCACCAGTGATTCGGGGAGGGAGCAGTTCTTC.

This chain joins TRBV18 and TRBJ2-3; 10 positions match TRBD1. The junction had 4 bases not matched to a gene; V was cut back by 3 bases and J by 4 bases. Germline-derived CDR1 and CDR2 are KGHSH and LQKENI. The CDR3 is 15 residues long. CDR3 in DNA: TGTGCCAGCTCACCGGGGGACAGGGGACCAGATACGCAGTATTTT. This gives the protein CASSPGDRGPDTQYF.

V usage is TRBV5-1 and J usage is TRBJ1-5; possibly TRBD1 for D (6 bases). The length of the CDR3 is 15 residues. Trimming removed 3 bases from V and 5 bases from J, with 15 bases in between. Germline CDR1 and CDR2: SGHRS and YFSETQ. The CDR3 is CASSSTGRGDQPQHF. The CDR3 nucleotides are TGCGCCAGCAGCTCTACAGGGAGGGGGGATCAGCCCCAGCATTTT.

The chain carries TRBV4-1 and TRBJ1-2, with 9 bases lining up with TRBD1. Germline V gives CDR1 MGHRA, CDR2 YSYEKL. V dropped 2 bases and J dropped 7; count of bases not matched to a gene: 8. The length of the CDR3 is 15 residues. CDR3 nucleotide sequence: TGCGCCAGCAGCCAAACTCAAACGGACAGGGGTGGCTACACCTTC. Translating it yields CASSQTQTDRGGYTF.